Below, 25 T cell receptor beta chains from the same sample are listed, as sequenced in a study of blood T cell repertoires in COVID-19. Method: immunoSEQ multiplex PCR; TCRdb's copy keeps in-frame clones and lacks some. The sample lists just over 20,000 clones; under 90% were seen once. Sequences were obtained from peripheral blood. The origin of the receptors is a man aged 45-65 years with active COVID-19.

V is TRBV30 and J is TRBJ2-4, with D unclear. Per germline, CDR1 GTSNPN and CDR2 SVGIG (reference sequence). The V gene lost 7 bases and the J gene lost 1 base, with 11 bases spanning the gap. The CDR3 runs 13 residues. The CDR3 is CALGNGAKNIQYF. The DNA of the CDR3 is TGTGCCTTGGGGAACGGGGCCAAAAACATTCAGTACTTC. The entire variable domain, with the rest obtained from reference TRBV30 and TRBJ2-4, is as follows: SQTIHQWPATLVQPVGSPLSLECTVEGTSNPNLYWYRQAAGRGLQLLFYSVGIGQISSEVPQNLSASRPQDRQFILSSKKLLLSDSGFYLCALGNGAKNIQYFGAGTRLSVL.

The CDR3 is CASSEVLRGARSNEQFF. The CDR3 coding sequence is TGCGCCAGCAGTGAGGTTTTGCGGGGGGCCCGCTCCAATGAGCAGTTCTTC. The gene calls are TRBV10-2 and TRBJ2-1; 8 nucleotides agree with TRBD2. This CDR3 contains 17 residues. The trim removed 2 bases at V and 6 bases at J, leaving 12 bases unmatched. CDR1 is WSHSY and CDR2 is SAAADI in the germline V gene.

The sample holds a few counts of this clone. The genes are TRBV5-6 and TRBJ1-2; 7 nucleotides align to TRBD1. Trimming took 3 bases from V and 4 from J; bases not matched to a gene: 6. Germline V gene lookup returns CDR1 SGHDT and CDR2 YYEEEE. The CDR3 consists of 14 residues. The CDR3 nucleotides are TGTGCCAGCAGCTACCGGGACAGACCCTATGGCTACACCTTC. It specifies CASSYRDRPYGYTF.

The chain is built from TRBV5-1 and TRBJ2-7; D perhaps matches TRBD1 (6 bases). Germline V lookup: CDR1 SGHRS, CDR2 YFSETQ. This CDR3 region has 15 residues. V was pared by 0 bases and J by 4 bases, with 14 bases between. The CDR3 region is CASSLDDGGRYEQYF. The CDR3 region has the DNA TGCGCCAGCAGCTTGGATGATGGGGGCCGATACGAGCAGTACTTC.

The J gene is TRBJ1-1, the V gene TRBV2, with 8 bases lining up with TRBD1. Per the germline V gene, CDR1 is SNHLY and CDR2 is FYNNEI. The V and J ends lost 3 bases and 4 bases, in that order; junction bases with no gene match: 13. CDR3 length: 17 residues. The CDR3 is CASSEFFRRTGRTEAFF. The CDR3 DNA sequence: TGTGCCAGCAGTGAGTTTTTTAGAAGGACAGGGCGCACTGAAGCTTTCTTT.

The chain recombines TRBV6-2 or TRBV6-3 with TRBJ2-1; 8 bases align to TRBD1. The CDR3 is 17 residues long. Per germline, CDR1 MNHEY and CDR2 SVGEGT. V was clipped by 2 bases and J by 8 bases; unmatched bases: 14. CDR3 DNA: TGTGCCAGCAGTTACATTTTCGGTACAGGGGGATCCGATGAGCAGTTCTTC. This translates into CASSYIFGTGGSDEQFF.

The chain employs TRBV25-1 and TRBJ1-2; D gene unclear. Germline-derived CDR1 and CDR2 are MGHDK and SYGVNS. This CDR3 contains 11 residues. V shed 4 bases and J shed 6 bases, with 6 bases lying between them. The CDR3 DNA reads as TGTGCCAGCAGTGTAGAGGATGGCTACACCTTC. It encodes CASSVEDGYTF.

The CDR3 sequence is CASSIGEGAYEQYF. CDR3 bases: TGTGCCAGTAGTATAGGCGAGGGGGCCTACGAGCAGTACTTC. This sequence joins TRBV19 and TRBJ2-7, with D perhaps matching TRBD1 (6 bases). The CDR3 consists of 14 residues. CDR1 is LNHDA, CDR2 SQIVND, per germline (reference sequence). Trimming cost V 1 base and J 2 bases, with 9 bases left between them.

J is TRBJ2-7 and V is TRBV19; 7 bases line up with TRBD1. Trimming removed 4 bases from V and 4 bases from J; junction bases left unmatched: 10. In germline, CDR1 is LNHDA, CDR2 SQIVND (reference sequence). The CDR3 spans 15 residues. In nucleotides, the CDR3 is TGTGCCAGTAGTAAGTTTGGGCAGGGGGTGTACGAGCAGTACTTC. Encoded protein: CASSKFGQGVYEQYF. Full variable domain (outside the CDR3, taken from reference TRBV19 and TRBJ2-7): DGGITQSPKYLFRKEGQNVTLSCEQNLNHDAMYWYRQDPGQGLRLIYYSQIVNDFQKGDIAEGYSVSREKKESFPLTVTSAQKNPTAFYLCASSKFGQGVYEQYFGPGTRLTVT.

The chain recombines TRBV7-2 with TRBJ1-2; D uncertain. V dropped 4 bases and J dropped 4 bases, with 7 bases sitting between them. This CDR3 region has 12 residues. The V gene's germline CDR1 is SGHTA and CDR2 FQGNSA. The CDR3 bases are TGTGCCAGCAGCTCAGGTCCCTATGGCTACACCTTC. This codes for CASSSGPYGYTF.

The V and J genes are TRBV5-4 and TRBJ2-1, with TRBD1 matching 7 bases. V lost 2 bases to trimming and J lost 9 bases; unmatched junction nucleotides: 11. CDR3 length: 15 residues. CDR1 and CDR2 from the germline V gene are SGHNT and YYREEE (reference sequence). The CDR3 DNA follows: TGTGCCAGCAGCTTAGCCGACAGGGAAGTTCCTGAGCAGTTCTTC. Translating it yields CASSLADREVPEQFF. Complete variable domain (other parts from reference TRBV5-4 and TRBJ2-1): ETGVTQSPTHLIKTRGQQVTLRCSSQSGHNTVSWYQQALGQGPQFIFQYYREEENGRGNFPPRFSGLQFPNYSSELNVNALELDDSALYLCASSLADREVPEQFFGPGTRLTVL.

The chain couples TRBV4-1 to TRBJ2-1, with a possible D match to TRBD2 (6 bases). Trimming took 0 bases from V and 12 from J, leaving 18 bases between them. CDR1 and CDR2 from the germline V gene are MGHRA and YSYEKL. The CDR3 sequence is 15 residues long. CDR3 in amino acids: CASSQDRGGRRGQFF. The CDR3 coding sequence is TGCGCCAGCAGCCAAGATCGGGGAGGCCGAAGGGGGCAGTTCTTC.

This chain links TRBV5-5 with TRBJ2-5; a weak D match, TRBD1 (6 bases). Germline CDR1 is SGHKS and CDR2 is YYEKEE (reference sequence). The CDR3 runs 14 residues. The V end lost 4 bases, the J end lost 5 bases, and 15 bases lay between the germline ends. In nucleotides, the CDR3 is TGTGCCAGCAGCCCCGAAAACAGGGTCGAGACCCAGTACTTC. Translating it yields CASSPENRVETQYF.

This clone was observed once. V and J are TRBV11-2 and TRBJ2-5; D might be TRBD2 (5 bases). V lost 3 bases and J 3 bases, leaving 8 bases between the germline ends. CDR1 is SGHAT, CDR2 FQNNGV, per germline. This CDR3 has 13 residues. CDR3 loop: CASSFGEKETQYF. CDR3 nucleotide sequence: TGTGCCAGCAGCTTCGGGGAAAAAGAGACCCAGTACTTC.

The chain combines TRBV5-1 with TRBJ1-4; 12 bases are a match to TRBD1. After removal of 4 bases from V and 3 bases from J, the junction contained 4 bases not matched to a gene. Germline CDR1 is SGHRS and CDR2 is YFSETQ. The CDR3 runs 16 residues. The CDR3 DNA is TGCGCCAGCAGCAAGGGACAGGGGGCTGCTAATGAAAAACTGTTTTTT. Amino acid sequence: CASSKGQGAANEKLFF.

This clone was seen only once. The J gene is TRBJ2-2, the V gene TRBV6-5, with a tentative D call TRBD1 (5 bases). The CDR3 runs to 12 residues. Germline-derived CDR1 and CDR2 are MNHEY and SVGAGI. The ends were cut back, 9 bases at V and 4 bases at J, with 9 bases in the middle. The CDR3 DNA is TGTGCCAGTCGACAGATCACCGGGGAGCTGTTTTTT. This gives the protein CASRQITGELFF.

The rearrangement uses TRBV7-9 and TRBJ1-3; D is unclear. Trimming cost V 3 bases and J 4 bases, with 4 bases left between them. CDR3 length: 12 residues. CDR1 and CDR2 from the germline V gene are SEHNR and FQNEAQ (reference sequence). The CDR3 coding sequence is TGTGCCAGCAGCTTTATAGGAAACACCATATATTTT. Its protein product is CASSFIGNTIYF.

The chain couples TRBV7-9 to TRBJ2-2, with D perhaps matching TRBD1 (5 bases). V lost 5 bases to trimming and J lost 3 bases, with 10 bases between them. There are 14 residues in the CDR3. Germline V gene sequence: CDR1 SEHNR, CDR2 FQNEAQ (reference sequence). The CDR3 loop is CASSKGHDTGELFF. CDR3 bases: TGTGCCAGCAGCAAAGGACATGACACCGGGGAGCTGTTTTTT.

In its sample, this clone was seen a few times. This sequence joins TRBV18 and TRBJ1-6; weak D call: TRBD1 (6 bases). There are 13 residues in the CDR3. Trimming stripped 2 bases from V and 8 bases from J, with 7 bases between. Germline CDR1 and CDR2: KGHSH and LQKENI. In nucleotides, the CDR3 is TGTGCCAGCTCACCAGGGGGCGATTCACCCCTCCACTTT. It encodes CASSPGGDSPLHF.

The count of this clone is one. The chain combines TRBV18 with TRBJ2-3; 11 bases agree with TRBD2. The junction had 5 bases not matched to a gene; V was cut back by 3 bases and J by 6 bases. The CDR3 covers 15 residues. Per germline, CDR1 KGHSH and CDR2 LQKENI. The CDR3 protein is CASSPPSGGLDTQYF. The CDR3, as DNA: TGTGCCAGCTCACCGCCTAGCGGGGGGTTGGATACGCAGTATTTT.

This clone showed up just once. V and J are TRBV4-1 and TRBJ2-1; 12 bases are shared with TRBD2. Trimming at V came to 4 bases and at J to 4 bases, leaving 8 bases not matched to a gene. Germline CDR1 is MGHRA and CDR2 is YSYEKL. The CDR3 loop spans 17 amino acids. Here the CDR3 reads CASSRLASGGAYNEQFF. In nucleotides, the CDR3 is TGCGCCAGCAGCCGGTTGGCTAGCGGGGGGGCTTACAATGAGCAGTTCTTC.

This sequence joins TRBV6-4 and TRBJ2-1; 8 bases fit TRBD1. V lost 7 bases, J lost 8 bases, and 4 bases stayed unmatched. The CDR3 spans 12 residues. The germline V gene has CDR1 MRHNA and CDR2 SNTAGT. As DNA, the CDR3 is TGTGCCAGCAACAGGGGGTATCATGAGCAGTTCTTC. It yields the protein CASNRGYHEQFF.

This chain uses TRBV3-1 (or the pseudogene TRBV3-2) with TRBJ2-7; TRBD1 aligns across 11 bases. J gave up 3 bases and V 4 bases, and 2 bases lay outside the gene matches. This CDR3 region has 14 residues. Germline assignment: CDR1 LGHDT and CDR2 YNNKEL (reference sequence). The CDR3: CASSLGQGGYEQYF. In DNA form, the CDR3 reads TGTGCCAGCAGCCTGGGACAGGGGGGCTACGAGCAGTACTTC.

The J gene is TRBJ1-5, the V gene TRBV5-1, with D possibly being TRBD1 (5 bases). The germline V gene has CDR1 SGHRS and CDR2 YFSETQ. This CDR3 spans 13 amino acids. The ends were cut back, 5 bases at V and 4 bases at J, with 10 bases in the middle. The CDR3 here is CASSLGPNQPQHF. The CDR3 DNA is TGCGCCAGCAGTCTGGGGCCTAATCAGCCCCAGCATTTT.

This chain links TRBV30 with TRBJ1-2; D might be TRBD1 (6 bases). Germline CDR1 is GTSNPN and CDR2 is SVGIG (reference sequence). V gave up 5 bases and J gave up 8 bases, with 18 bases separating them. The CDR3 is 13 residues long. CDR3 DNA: TGTGCCTGGCAGGTCGCAGGACAGACGGGCTACACCTTC. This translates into CAWQVAGQTGYTF.